This T cell receptor beta chain was recovered during a study of graft-versus-host responses after intestinal transplantation. Study background: Recipients across the board were started on anti-thymocyte globulin induction, then kept on tacrolimus and steroids for two to four years.

Sequencing used immunoSEQ multiplex PCR; TCRdb keeps in-frame clones, though not all of them. The sample contains tens of thousands of clones, roughly 93% of which appear only once. A word on this clone: The antigen is unknown.

Per germline, CDR1 SGHRS and CDR2 YFSETQ. The J segment lost 3 bases and the V segment lost 4 bases, leaving 8 bases of the junction unmatched. The CDR3 covers 16 residues. The receptor's source is a human donor who was the organ donor for an intestinal transplant. This specimen was unstimulated CD4+ T cells sorted from spleen or lymph node cells, taken before transplant. The chain uses TRBV5-1 and TRBJ2-2; 8 bases agree with TRBD1. CDR3 protein: CASSAGQGRDTGELFF. The DNA for the CDR3 is TGCGCCAGCAGCGCCGGACAGGGTAGAGACACCGGGGAGCTGTTTTTT.